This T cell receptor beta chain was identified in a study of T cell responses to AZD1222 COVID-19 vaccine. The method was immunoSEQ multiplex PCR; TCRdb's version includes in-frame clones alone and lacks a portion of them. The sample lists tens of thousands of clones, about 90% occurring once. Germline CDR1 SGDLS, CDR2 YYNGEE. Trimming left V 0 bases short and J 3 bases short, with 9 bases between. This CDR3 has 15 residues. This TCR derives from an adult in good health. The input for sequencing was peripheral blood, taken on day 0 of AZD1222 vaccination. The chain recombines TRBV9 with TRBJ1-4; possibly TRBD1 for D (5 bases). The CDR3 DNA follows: TGTGCCAGCAGCGTAGCCGGACACCCTAATGAAAAACTGTTTTTT. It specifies CASSVAGHPNEKLFF.